This T cell receptor (beta chain) is drawn from a study of naive and memory T cell subsets. This clonotype has only a few counts. Looked up from germline, CDR1 is SGHNT and CDR2 is YYREEE (reference sequence). V gave up 1 base and J gave up 5 bases; unmatched junction bases: 6. CDR3 length: 15 residues. An equimolar mix of two oligonucleotides served as the beta constant-region primer for TRBC1 and TRBC2. TCRdb independently ran MiXCR on the UMI-ligation and nested PCR reads; one entry per CDR3 protein. The sample lists 65,000 to 85,000 distinct CDR3 sequences, about an eighth seen once, with 0.75% to 0.95% in the top ten.

Sequencing was done on a sample of central memory CD4+ T cells from blood. The V gene is TRBV5-4, the J gene TRBJ2-3, with 8 bases matching TRBD2. This sequence originates from a human donor in good health. DNA for the CDR3: TGTGCCAGCAGCTTGCCGGGACTAGGGGGAGATACGCAGTATTTT. Amino acids: CASSLPGLGGDTQYF.